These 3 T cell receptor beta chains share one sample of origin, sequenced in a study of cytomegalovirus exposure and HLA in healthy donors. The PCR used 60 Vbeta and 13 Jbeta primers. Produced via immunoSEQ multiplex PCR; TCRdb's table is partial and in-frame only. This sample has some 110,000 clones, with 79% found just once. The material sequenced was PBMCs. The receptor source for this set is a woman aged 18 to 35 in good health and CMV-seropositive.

CDR3 sequence (DNA): TGTGCCATCAGTGAGGAACAGAATGAGCAGTTCTTC. Translated: CAISEEQNEQFF. The rearrangement links TRBV10-3 to TRBJ2-1; D gene unclear. The V gene lost 2 bases and the J gene lost 7 bases, with 6 bases spanning the gap. This CDR3 has 12 amino acids. Per the germline V gene, CDR1 is ENHRY and CDR2 is SYGVKD.

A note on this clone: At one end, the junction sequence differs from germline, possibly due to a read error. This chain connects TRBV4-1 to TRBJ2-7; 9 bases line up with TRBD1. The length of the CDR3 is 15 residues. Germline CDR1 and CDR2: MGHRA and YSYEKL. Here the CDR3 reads CASSQDATGGFSRSF. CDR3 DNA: TGCGCCAGCAGCCAAGACGCGACAGGGGGGTTTAGTAGGTCCTTC.

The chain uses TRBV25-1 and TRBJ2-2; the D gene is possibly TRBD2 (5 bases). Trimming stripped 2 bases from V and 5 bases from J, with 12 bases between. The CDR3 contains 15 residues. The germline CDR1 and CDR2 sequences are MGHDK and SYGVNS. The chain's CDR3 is CASSEQIRGTGELFF. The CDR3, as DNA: TGTGCCAGCAGTGAACAGATACGGGGAACCGGGGAGCTGTTTTTT.